The present entry profiles one T cell receptor (beta chain) with its context. The data derive from a study of blood T cell repertoires in COVID-19. The overall study: COVID-19 samples from acute and convalescent phases originated in the United States, Italy and Spain.

The germline V gene has CDR1 SGDLS and CDR2 YYNGEE. V lost 4 bases, J lost 2 bases, and 15 bases lay in between. The CDR3 has 15 amino acids. Libraries were prepared by immunoSEQ multiplex PCR; TCRdb keeps only in-frame clonotypes and omits some of them. The table includes 350,000 to 400,000 clones, just over 90% detected once. The participants were between 18 and 89 years old and came from under 25 US areas. The study assigned cohorts using participant-reported clinical history. Shortly before study entry, within 2 weeks, exposed participants had met a COVID-19 case. The origin of this receptor is a woman between 40 and 55 years old who had been exposed to COVID-19. The material sequenced was PBMCs or T cells enriched from blood (not recorded which). The chain employs TRBV9 and TRBJ1-2; perhaps TRBD1 as D (6 bases). The CDR3 sequence: CASSSSGGQNYGYTF. The CDR3 DNA follows: TGTGCCAGCAGCTCTAGTGGTGGACAGAACTATGGCTACACCTTC. Based on the CDR3 plus reference TRBV9 and TRBJ1-2, the full variable domain is DSGVTQTPKHLITATGQRVTLRCSPRSGDLSVYWYQQSLDQGLQFLIQYYNGEERAKGNILERFSAQQFPDLHSELNLSSLELGDSALYFCASSSSGGQNYGYTFGSGTRLTVV.